The source of this T cell receptor beta chain is a study of blood T cell repertoires in COVID-19. Sequenced by immunoSEQ multiplex PCR; TCRdb stores in-frame clones only, minus some. The sample has fewer than 200,000 clones, 83% seen once. Trimming cost V 1 base and J 3 bases, with 11 bases left between them. Germline V gene data show CDR1 as MDHEN and CDR2 as SYDVKM. CDR3 length: 15 residues. The source is a woman between 45 and 60 years old in a cohort exposed to, infected with or recovered from COVID-19 (not recorded which). Sample: PBMCs or T cells enriched from blood (not recorded which). The J gene is TRBJ2-3, the V gene TRBV28; tentative D call: TRBD2 (6 bases). For the CDR3, the DNA is TGTGCCAGCAGTTTATACGGGAGCGGAACAGATACGCAGTATTTT. The encoded protein is CASSLYGSGTDTQYF. The entire variable domain, with the rest obtained from reference TRBV28 and TRBJ2-3, is as follows: DVKVTQSSRYLVKRTGEKVFLECVQDMDHENMFWYRQDPGLGLRLIYFSYDVKMKEKGDIPEGYSVSREKKERFSLILESASTNQTSMYLCASSLYGSGTDTQYFGPGTRLTVL.